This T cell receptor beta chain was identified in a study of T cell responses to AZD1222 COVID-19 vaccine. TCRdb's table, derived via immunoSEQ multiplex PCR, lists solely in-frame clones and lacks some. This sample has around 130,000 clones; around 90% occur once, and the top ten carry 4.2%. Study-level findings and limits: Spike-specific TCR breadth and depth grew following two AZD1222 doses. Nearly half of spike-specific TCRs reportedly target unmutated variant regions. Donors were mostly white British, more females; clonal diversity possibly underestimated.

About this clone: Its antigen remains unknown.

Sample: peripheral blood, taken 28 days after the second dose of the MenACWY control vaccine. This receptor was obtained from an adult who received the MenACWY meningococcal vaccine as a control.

CDR3 protein: CASSARDSNSPLHF. The CDR3 DNA reads TGTGCCAGCAGCGCCCGGGACAGTAATTCACCCCTCCACTTT. The chain couples TRBV9 to TRBJ1-6; TRBD1 agrees at 7 bases. CDR1 and CDR2 (germline): SGDLS, YYNGEE. Unmatched junction bases numbered 3, after V lost 3 bases and J lost 6 bases. This CDR3 spans 14 amino acids.